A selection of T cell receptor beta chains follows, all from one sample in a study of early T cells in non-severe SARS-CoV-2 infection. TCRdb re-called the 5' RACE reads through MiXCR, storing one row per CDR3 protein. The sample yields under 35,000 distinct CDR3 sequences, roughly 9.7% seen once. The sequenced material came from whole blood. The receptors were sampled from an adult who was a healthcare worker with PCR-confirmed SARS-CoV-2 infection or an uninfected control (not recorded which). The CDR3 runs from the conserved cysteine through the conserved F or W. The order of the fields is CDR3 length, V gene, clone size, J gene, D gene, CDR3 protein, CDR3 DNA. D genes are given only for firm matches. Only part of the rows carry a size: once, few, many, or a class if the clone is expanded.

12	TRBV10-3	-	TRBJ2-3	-	CAIRPQTDTQYF	TGTGCCATCAGACCCCAGACGGATACGCAGTATTTT
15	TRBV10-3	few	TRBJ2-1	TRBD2	CASYPLAGLGNEQFF	TGTGCCAGCTACCCGTTAGCGGGCCTGGGGAATGAGCAGTTCTTC
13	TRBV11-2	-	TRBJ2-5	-	CASSLDPRVGVVF	TGTGCCAGCAGCTTAGATCCCAGGGTCGGTGTCGTCTTC
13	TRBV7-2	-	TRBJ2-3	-	CASSSNWPDTQYF	TGTGCCAGCAGCTCTAATTGGCCAGATACGCAGTATTTT
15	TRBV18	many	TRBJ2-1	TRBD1	CASSPPRQGDNEQFF	TGTGCCAGCTCACCACCGAGACAGGGGGACAATGAGCAGTTCTTC
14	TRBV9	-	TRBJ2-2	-	CASSESGYAGELFF	TGTGCCAGCAGCGAATCAGGGTATGCCGGGGAGCTGTTTTTT
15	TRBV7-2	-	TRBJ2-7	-	CASSFFGGPSYEQYF	TGTGCCAGCAGCTTTTTCGGGGGGCCTTCCTACGAGCAGTACTTC
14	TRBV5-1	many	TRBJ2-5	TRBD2	CASSNGGGQETQYF	TGCGCCAGCAGCAACGGCGGGGGCCAAGAGACCCAGTACTTC
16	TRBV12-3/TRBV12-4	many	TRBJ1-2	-	CASSLAEHYHRHGYTF	TGTGCCAGCAGTTTAGCTGAACACTACCACAGACATGGCTACACCTTC
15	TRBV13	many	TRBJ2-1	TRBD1	CASSWRQGPNNEQFF	TGTGCCAGCAGCTGGAGACAGGGACCGAACAATGAGCAGTTCTTC
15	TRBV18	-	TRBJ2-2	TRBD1	CASSPRDRNTGELFF	TGTGCCAGCTCACCAAGGGACAGGAACACCGGGGAGCTGTTTTTT
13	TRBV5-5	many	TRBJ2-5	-	CASSLDGGRTQYF	TGTGCCAGCAGCTTGGACGGTGGAAGAACCCAGTACTTC
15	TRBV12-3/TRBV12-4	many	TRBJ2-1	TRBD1	CASTPGTGPYNEQFF	TGTGCCAGCACCCCCGGGACAGGGCCCTACAATGAGCAGTTCTTC
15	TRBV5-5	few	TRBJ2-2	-	CASSPRDQSGGELFF	TGTGCCAGCAGCCCCCGTGATCAATCCGGCGGGGAGCTGTTTTTT
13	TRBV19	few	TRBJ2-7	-	CASSITPMGEQYF	TGTGCCAGTAGTATAACTCCGATGGGCGAGCAGTACTTC
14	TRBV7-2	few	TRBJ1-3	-	CASTLVVSGNTIYF	TGTGCCAGCACCCTGGTCGTCTCTGGAAACACCATATATTTT
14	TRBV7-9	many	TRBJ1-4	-	CASSIGRVDEKLFF	TGTGCCAGCAGCATCGGTAGGGTAGATGAAAAACTGTTTTTT